This TCR beta chain was recovered during a study of OX40 agonist ivuxolimab in advanced cancers. For the study at large: Patients were dosed with the agonistic anti-OX40 (CD134) antibody ivuxolimab. Whole-study results and caveats: Patients with a partial response at 0.1-3.0 mg/kg had among the lowest clonal expansion. The mean number of expanded clones was higher in CD8+ T cells than in CD4+.

Regarding this clone: Its antigen is still unknown.

This table comes from immunoSEQ multiplex PCR, and its TCRdb copy is limited to in-frame clones, with some not included. The sample shows 40,000 to 55,000 clones, around 80% of them seen only once. Prior autoimmune disease or systemic immunosuppression barred patients. The sequence derives from an adult with an advanced solid tumor such as melanoma, head and neck, liver or kidney cancer. The sequencing used CD4+ or CD8+ T cells sorted from blood, collected in a trial of the OX40 agonist ivuxolimab.

CDR3 loop: CASSLQPGTGFHEQYF. CDR3 sequence (DNA): TGCGCCAGCAGCTTACAGCCCGGGACAGGGTTCCACGAGCAGTACTTC. The genes are TRBV5-1 and TRBJ2-7, with 9 bases that match TRBD1. This CDR3 comprises 16 residues. Germline trimming cut 2 bases from V and 5 bases from J; bases unmatched to any gene: 11. Germline CDR1 is SGHRS and CDR2 is YFSETQ.